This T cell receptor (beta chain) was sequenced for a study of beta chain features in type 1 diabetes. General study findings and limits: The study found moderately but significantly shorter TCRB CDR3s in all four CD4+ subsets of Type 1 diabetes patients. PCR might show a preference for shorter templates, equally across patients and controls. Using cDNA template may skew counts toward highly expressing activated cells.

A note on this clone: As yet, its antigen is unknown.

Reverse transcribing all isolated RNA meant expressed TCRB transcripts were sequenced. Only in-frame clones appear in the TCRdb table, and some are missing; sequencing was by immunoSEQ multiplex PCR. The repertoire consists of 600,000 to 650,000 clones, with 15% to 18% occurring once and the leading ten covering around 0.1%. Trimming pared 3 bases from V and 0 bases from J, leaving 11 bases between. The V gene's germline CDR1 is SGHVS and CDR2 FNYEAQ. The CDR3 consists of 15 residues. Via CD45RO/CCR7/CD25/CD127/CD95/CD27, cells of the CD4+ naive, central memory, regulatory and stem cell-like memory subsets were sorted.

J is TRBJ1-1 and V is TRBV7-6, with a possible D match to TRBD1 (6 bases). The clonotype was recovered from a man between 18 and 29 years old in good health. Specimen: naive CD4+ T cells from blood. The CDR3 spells CASSFAGHLNTEAFF. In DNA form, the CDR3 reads TGTGCCAGCAGCTTCGCGGGACACCTGAACACTGAAGCTTTCTTT.